Listed here are 26 T cell receptor beta chains from one sample, sequenced in a study of blood T cell repertoires in COVID-19. The repertoire was sequenced with immunoSEQ multiplex PCR; TCRdb's copy has only in-frame clones and lacks some. The table has around 470,000 clones, about nine tenths seen once. Sequenced material: PBMCs or T cells enriched from blood (not recorded which). All receptors derive from a man aged 18 to 29 who had recovered from COVID-19.

V usage is TRBV28 and J usage is TRBJ2-3; 7 bases align to TRBD2. This CDR3 spans 16 amino acids. V was pared by 2 bases and J by 1 base, with 6 bases of the junction left unmatched. Looked up from germline, CDR1 is MDHEN and CDR2 is SYDVKM. The CDR3 is CASSLRASGRTDTQYF. The CDR3 DNA sequence: TGTGCCAGCAGTTTACGCGCTAGCGGACGCACAGATACGCAGTATTTT.

V is TRBV6-5 and J is TRBJ2-1; 8 nucleotides align to TRBD2. The CDR3 totals 14 residues. CDR1 and CDR2 from the germline V gene are MNHEY and SVGAGI. V gave up 8 bases and J gave up 6 bases; unmatched junction bases: 9. CDR3 in amino acids: CASSQPGGGNEQFF. CDR3 nucleotides: TGTGCCAGCTCCCAGCCCGGGGGGGGCAATGAGCAGTTCTTC.

The gene calls are TRBV2 and TRBJ2-2, with a tentative D call TRBD2 (6 bases). V was pared by 1 base and J by 4 bases, with 7 bases between. There are 14 residues in the CDR3. Germline CDR1 and CDR2: SNHLY and FYNNEI. Here the CDR3 reads CASSEEGGTGELFF. The CDR3 DNA follows: TGTGCCAGCAGTGAAGAGGGAGGCACCGGGGAGCTGTTTTTT. The whole variable domain, filled in from reference TRBV2 and TRBJ2-2, reads EPEVTQTPSHQVTQMGQEVILRCVPISNHLYFYWYRQILGQKVEFLVSFYNNEISEKSEIFDDQFSVERPDGSNFTLKIRSTKLEDSAMYFCASSEEGGTGELFFGEGSRLTVL.

V gene TRBV12-5 combines with J gene TRBJ1-2, with 7 bases lining up with TRBD1. The CDR3 length is 15 residues. Germline CDR1 and CDR2: LGHNT and FRNRAP. Trimming at V came to 7 bases and at J to 1 base, leaving 9 bases not matched to a gene. The CDR3 nucleotides are TGTGCTAGTGACCAGCCGGGACAGTTTAACTATGGCTACACCTTC. Translating gives CASDQPGQFNYGYTF.

The chain carries TRBV2 and TRBJ1-2; tentatively, D is TRBD1 (6 bases). The CDR3 length is 14 residues. Trimming stripped 5 bases from V and 7 bases from J, with 17 bases between. Germline CDR1 is SNHLY and CDR2 is FYNNEI. The CDR3 region is CASSSRQEVVGYTF. The CDR3, as DNA: TGTGCCAGCAGTTCTCGACAGGAGGTTGTTGGCTACACCTTC.

The V gene is TRBV19, the J gene TRBJ1-2; D perhaps matches TRBD1 (5 bases). This CDR3 region has 15 residues. Trimming took 3 bases from V and 2 from J, leaving 13 bases between them. Germline V gene sequence: CDR1 LNHDA, CDR2 SQIVND (reference sequence). The CDR3 sequence: CASSILWGRNYGYTF. The CDR3 coding sequence is TGTGCCAGTAGTATTTTGTGGGGCCGGAACTATGGCTACACCTTC.

The chain couples TRBV11-2 to TRBJ1-6; 12 bases line up with TRBD1. The CDR3 consists of 14 residues. Germline CDR1 SGHAT, CDR2 FQNNGV. Trimming at V came to 5 bases and at J to 9 bases, leaving 2 bases not matched to a gene. The CDR3 protein is CASSKGQGASPLHF. The CDR3 nucleotides read TGTGCCAGCAGCAAGGGACAGGGGGCTTCACCCCTCCACTTT.

The chain couples TRBV24-1 to TRBJ2-2, with 7 bases fitting TRBD2. V dropped 4 bases and J dropped 5; count of bases not matched to a gene: 0. CDR3 length: 13 residues. Germline CDR1 KGHDR, CDR2 SFDVKD. The chain's CDR3 is CATSEAGTGELFF. CDR3 DNA sequence: TGTGCCACCAGTGAAGCGGGGACCGGGGAGCTGTTTTTT.

The CDR3 DNA follows: TGTGCCAGCAGCCCAACTCATCCCGACGGGGCCTACGAGCAGTACTTC. As protein: CASSPTHPDGAYEQYF. The chain couples TRBV3-1 (or the pseudogene TRBV3-2) to TRBJ2-7; D perhaps matches TRBD2 (5 bases). The CDR3 spans 16 residues. Trimming left V 4 bases short and J 2 bases short, with 18 bases between. CDR1 is LGHDT and CDR2 is YNNKEL in the germline V gene (reference sequence).

The chain has TRBV30 and TRBJ1-4; D might be TRBD1 (5 bases). V shed 4 bases and J shed 7 bases, with 10 bases lying between them. In germline, CDR1 is GTSNPN, CDR2 SVGIG (reference sequence). This CDR3 region has 12 residues. The CDR3 nucleotides read TGTGCCTGGAACCAAGGGGTTGAAAAACTGTTTTTT. Residues: CAWNQGVEKLFF. The full variable domain, rest sourced from reference TRBV30 and TRBJ1-4, is SQTIHQWPATLVQPVGSPLSLECTVEGTSNPNLYWYRQAAGRGLQLLFYSVGIGQISSEVPQNLSASRPQDRQFILSSKKLLLSDSGFYLCAWNQGVEKLFFGSGTQLSVL.

The chain links TRBV28 to TRBJ1-2, with TRBD1 matching 10 bases. Trimming removed 3 bases from V and 7 bases from J; junction bases left unmatched: 5. Germline CDR1 and CDR2: MDHEN and SYDVKM. This CDR3 region has 14 residues. DNA of the CDR3: TGTGCCAGCAGTTTCGGACAGGGGGTTGGTGGCTACACCTTC. Residues: CASSFGQGVGGYTF.

V usage is TRBV5-5 and J usage is TRBJ2-2; 8 bases align to TRBD2. J was trimmed by 6 bases and V by 6 bases; bases with no gene match: 13. The CDR3 is made up of 16 amino acids. The germline V gene has CDR1 SGHKS and CDR2 YYEKEE (reference sequence). CDR3 in DNA: TGTGCCAGCACCCGGGGGCTAGCGGGCCGGGCCGGGGAGCTGTTTTTT. Translated, it gives CASTRGLAGRAGELFF.

The V gene is TRBV20-1, the J gene TRBJ2-5; D not resolved. The ends were cut back, 0 bases at V and 5 bases at J, with 4 bases in the middle. Germline lookup yields CDR1 DFQATT and CDR2 SNEGSKA (reference sequence). The length of the CDR3 is 11 residues. As DNA, the CDR3 is TGCAGTGCTAGAGAACTCGAGACCCAGTACTTC. Protein: CSARELETQYF.

The chain has TRBV5-5 and TRBJ2-1; D not certain. Germline V CDR1 and CDR2: SGHKS, YYEKEE (reference sequence). The CDR3 totals 13 residues. Trimming took 1 base from V and 9 from J, leaving 11 bases between them. This chain's CDR3 is CASSLSSVGEQFF. Written as DNA, the CDR3 is TGTGCCAGCAGCTTGTCTTCGGTCGGTGAGCAGTTCTTC.

This clone was counted a single time. The gene calls are TRBV6-5 and TRBJ1-1, with D uncertain. V was pared by 7 bases and J by 5 bases, with 5 bases between. Per germline, CDR1 MNHEY and CDR2 SVGAGI. The CDR3 loop spans 10 amino acids. The CDR3 DNA is TGTGCCAGCACCTATACTGAAGCTTTCTTT. Its protein is CASTYTEAFF.

The chain recombines TRBV12-5 with TRBJ1-1; 7 positions agree with TRBD1. Germline V gene lookup returns CDR1 LGHNT and CDR2 FRNRAP. V lost 0 bases, J lost 4 bases, and 2 bases stayed unmatched. The CDR3 runs 14 residues. The CDR3 spells CASGLVGGATEAFF. CDR3 DNA: TGTGCTAGTGGTTTGGTAGGGGGCGCCACTGAAGCTTTCTTT.

This chain links TRBV10-1 with TRBJ1-6, with D hard to call. From germline, CDR1 is WNHNN and CDR2 SYGVQD (reference sequence). The CDR3 sequence is 13 residues long. V dropped 5 bases and J dropped 6 bases, with 8 bases sitting between them. The CDR3 loop reads CASSPGTNSPLHF. The CDR3 DNA reads as TGCGCCAGCAGTCCGGGAACTAATTCACCCCTCCACTTT.

Turning to this clone: Within the sample, other DNA sequences also encode this same CDR3. V usage is TRBV2 and J usage is TRBJ1-5, with 8 bases lining up with TRBD1. V shed 4 bases, J shed 6 bases, and the junction held 2 bases outside the gene matches. This CDR3 is built from 13 residues. Germline V gives CDR1 SNHLY, CDR2 FYNNEI. The CDR3 reads CASSVDRGQPQHF. The CDR3 DNA reads TGTGCCAGCAGTGTAGACAGGGGTCAGCCCCAGCATTTT.

The CDR3 spells CASSRAGEQFF. In DNA form, the CDR3 reads TGTGCCAGCAGCCGAGCGGGTGAGCAGTTCTTC. This chain connects TRBV3-1 (or the pseudogene TRBV3-2) to TRBJ2-1; TRBD2 is a possible D gene (6 bases). The V end lost 4 bases, the J end lost 9 bases, and 7 bases lay between the germline ends. The CDR3 has 11 amino acids. The germline gives CDR1 LGHDT, CDR2 YNNKEL (reference sequence).

V and J are TRBV7-9 and TRBJ1-1; TRBD1 might be the D (6 bases). CDR1 SEHNR and CDR2 FQNEAQ come from the germline V gene (reference sequence). Between the trimmed V and J ends, which lost 6 bases and 4 bases, there was a span of 18 bases. The CDR3 is 15 amino acids. The CDR3 spells CASRPTGPAGTEAFF. CDR3 coding DNA: TGTGCCAGCAGACCCACAGGGCCCGCCGGCACTGAAGCTTTCTTT.

V gene TRBV25-1 combines with J gene TRBJ2-5, with D possibly TRBD2 on 6 matching bases. The CDR3 contains 16 residues. Looked up from germline, CDR1 is MGHDK and CDR2 is SYGVNS. Trimming removed 2 bases at V and 2 bases at J, with 15 bases between. The chain's CDR3 is CASSEGGLARQETQYF. The CDR3 nucleotides are TGTGCCAGCAGTGAAGGGGGACTCGCGAGACAAGAGACCCAGTACTTC.

This sequence joins TRBV5-4 and TRBJ2-2; 9 bases match TRBD1. The germline V gene encodes CDR1 SGHNT and CDR2 YYREEE (reference sequence). Germline trimming cut 4 bases from V and 2 bases from J; bases unmatched to any gene: 6. The CDR3 consists of 16 residues. Here the CDR3 reads CASSLGQGANTGELFF. CDR3 in DNA: TGTGCCAGCAGCCTGGGACAGGGAGCAAACACCGGGGAGCTGTTTTTT.

This chain joins TRBV28 and TRBJ2-3; 14 nucleotides agree with TRBD2. V shed 5 bases and J 2 bases; nucleotides not matched to a gene: 6. The CDR3 is 17 residues long. CDR1 and CDR2 (germline): MDHEN, SYDVKM. This CDR3 reads CASSTSGLAGDTDTQYF. The CDR3 DNA is TGTGCCAGCAGTACCTCGGGACTAGCGGGGGACACAGATACGCAGTATTTT.

The CDR3 loop is CASSQAGGVYGYTF. The CDR3 nucleotides are TGTGCCAGCAGCCAAGCGGGGGGAGTCTATGGCTACACCTTC. The rearrangement uses TRBV3-1 (or the pseudogene TRBV3-2) and TRBJ1-2, with a weak D call TRBD1 (5 bases). The germline V and J ends were trimmed by 1 base and 4 bases, with 10 bases remaining between them. Germline CDR1 reads LGHDT; CDR2 reads YNNKEL (reference sequence). CDR3 length: 14 residues.

The rearrangement links TRBV18 to TRBJ1-2, with a weak D call TRBD1 (6 bases). The V gene's germline CDR1 is KGHSH and CDR2 LQKENI. Trimming took off 5 bases at V and 2 bases at J, with 9 bases between the two ends. The CDR3 contains 13 residues. CDR3 protein: CASSEDRNYGYTF. The CDR3, as DNA: TGTGCCAGCTCAGAAGACAGGAACTATGGCTACACCTTC.

The chain employs TRBV7-2 and TRBJ1-4, with D maybe TRBD1 (6 bases). Trimming left V 5 bases short and J 8 bases short, with 15 bases between. CDR1 and CDR2 (germline): SGHTA, FQGNSA. The CDR3 extends over 14 amino acids. This CDR3 is CASSLQGFREKLFF. The DNA of the CDR3 is TGTGCCAGCAGCCTACAGGGTTTTAGGGAAAAACTGTTTTTT.